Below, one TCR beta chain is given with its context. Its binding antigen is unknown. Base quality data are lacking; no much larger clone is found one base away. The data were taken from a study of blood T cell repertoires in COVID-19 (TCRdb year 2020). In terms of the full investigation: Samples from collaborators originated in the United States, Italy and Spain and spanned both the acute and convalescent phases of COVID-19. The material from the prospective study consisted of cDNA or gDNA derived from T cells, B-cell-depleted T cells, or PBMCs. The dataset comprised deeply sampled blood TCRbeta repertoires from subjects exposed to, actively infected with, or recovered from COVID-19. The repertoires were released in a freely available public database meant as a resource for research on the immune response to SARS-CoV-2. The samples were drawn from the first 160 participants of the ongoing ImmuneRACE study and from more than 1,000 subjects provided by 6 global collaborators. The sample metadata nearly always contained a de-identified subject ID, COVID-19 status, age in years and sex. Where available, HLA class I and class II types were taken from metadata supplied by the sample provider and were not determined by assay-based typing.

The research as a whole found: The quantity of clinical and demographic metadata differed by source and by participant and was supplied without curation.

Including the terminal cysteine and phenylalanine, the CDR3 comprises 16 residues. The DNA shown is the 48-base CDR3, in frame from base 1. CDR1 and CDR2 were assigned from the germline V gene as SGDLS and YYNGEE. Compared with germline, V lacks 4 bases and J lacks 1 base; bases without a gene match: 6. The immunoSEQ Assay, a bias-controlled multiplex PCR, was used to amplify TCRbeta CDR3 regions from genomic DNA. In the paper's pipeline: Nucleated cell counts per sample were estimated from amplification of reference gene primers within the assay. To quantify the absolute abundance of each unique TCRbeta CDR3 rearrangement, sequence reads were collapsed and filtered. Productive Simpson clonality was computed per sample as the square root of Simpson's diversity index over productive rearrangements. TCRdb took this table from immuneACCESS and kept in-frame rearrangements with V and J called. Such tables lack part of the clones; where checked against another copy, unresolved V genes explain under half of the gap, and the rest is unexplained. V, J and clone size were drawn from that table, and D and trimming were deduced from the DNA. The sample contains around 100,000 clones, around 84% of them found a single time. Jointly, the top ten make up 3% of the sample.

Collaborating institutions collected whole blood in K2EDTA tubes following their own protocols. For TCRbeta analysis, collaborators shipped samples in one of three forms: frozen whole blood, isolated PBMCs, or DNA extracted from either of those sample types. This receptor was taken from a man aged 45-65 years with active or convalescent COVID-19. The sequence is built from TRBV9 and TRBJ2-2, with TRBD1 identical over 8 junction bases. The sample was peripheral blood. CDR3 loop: CASSPRTGRNTGELFF. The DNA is TGTGCCAGCAGCCCCCGGACAGGGAGGAACACCGGGGAGCTGTTTTTT.